These 8 T cell receptor beta chains came from one sample sequenced in a study of blood T cell repertoires in COVID-19. Profiled with immunoSEQ multiplex PCR; TCRdb holds only in-frame clones, not every one. The sample shows more than 300,000 clones, about nine tenths of them seen only once. Sequencing was carried out using PBMCs or T cells enriched from blood (not recorded which). Receptor source: a woman aged 30 to 39 who had recovered from COVID-19.

The chain has TRBV27 and TRBJ2-7, with 7 bases lining up with TRBD2. Germline trimming cut 2 bases from V and 6 bases from J; bases unmatched to any gene: 13. Germline V CDR1 and CDR2: MNHEY, SMNVEV (reference sequence). The CDR3 has 16 amino acids. The CDR3 loop reads CASSLALGGSSLEQYF. The DNA for the CDR3 is TGTGCCAGCAGTTTAGCCCTCGGCGGGAGCTCCCTCGAGCAGTACTTC.

The chain carries TRBV10-3 and TRBJ2-1, with TRBD2 as a possible D gene (6 bases). In germline, CDR1 is ENHRY, CDR2 SYGVKD. The CDR3 has 15 amino acids. The germline V and J ends were trimmed by 9 bases and 5 bases, with 20 bases remaining between them. The DNA for the CDR3 is TGTGCCATAGCTCAACAGGTTAGCGGTAACAATGAGCAGTTCTTC. Translating it yields CAIAQQVSGNNEQFF.

The CDR3: CASSWTRANEQFF. The CDR3 coding sequence is TGTGCCAGCAGTTGGACGAGGGCCAATGAGCAGTTCTTC. V gene TRBV27 combines with J gene TRBJ2-1, with TRBD2 as a possible D gene (5 bases). The CDR3 runs 13 residues. V lost 4 bases, J lost 6 bases, and 10 bases lay in between. The germline V gene has CDR1 MNHEY and CDR2 SMNVEV (reference sequence).

The chain is built from TRBV11-3 and TRBJ2-7, with TRBD2 matching 12 bases. Germline values: CDR1 SGHNT, CDR2 YENEEA. Trimming took 4 bases from V and 6 from J; bases not matched to a gene: 7. The CDR3 totals 15 residues. This chain's CDR3 is CASSSGLAGLSEQYF. CDR3 nucleotide sequence: TGTGCCAGCAGCTCCGGACTAGCGGGGCTGAGCGAGCAGTACTTC.

The chain couples TRBV6-2 or TRBV6-3 to TRBJ2-5; D is possibly TRBD2 (5 bases). CDR3 length: 16 amino acids. Germline V CDR1 and CDR2: MNHEY, SVGEGT. V dropped 4 bases and J dropped 5 bases, with 20 bases sitting between them. CDR3 amino acids: CASSSTPGIHGETQYF. The CDR3 DNA follows: TGTGCCAGCAGTTCCACTCCCGGGATCCACGGGGAGACCCAGTACTTC.

This chain links TRBV13 with TRBJ1-6; no clear D. This CDR3 comprises 14 residues. The V and J ends lost 2 bases and 11 bases respectively, with 13 bases between them. CDR1 PRHDT and CDR2 FYEKMQ come from the germline V gene (reference sequence). CDR3 DNA sequence: TGTGCCAGCAGCTTAAGTCTCGACCGGGCACCCCTCCACTTT. It is translated as CASSLSLDRAPLHF.

The chain joins TRBV3-1 (or the pseudogene TRBV3-2) to TRBJ2-5, with D uncertain. Germline V gene data show CDR1 as LGHDT and CDR2 as YNNKEL (reference sequence). The CDR3 consists of 13 residues. V was clipped by 2 bases and J by 5 bases, with 9 bases between them. The CDR3 sequence: CASSQSNWETQYF. CDR3 sequence (DNA): TGTGCCAGCAGCCAATCTAATTGGGAGACCCAGTACTTC.

Only one count was recorded for this clone. CDR3 in DNA: TGTGCAAGTCGCCCTCGGGGTCCGGGCGAGGGTCAGCCCCAGCATTTT. Translating it yields CASRPRGPGEGQPQHF. This sequence joins TRBV12-2 and TRBJ1-5. TRBV12-2 is shown as a pseudogene. There are 16 residues in the CDR3.